This T cell receptor beta chain was sequenced in a study of shared clonotypes between healthy human individuals. About the research overall: Donors consisted of two women and three men between 18 and 49.

Assay: immunoSEQ multiplex PCR; the TCRdb copy retains only in-frame clones and omits some. The table includes 2.3 million or so clones, approximately 95% detected once. The V and J ends lost 4 bases and 6 bases respectively, with 16 bases between them. The CDR3 sequence is 15 residues long. The germline V gene encodes CDR1 SGHRS and CDR2 YFSETQ. On this clone itself: The antigen is undetermined.

Findings and caveats of the study: Relative to memory subsets, naive subsets generally showed larger estimated richness.

This clonotype was obtained from a man aged 18-30 years in good health. Some clones in this sample may be carry-over from other donors' samples. V and J are TRBV5-1 and TRBJ2-2; the D gene is possibly TRBD2 (5 bases). The specimen sequenced was naive CD4+ T cells from PBMCs. The subset is: CD45RA+ positively selected. In DNA, the CDR3 is TGCGCCAGCAGCCCCGATCCAACGAGGGCCGGGGAGCTGTTTTTT. It codes for CASSPDPTRAGELFF.